Following are 6 T cell receptor beta chains from one sample sequenced in a study of blood T cell repertoires in COVID-19. This table comes from immunoSEQ multiplex PCR, and its TCRdb copy is limited to in-frame clones, with some not included. The sample records about 260,000 clones, around 86% being singletons. Material: peripheral blood. The receptor set was obtained from a woman between 40 and 50 years old who had recovered from COVID-19.

The J gene is TRBJ2-7, the V gene TRBV18; 8 bases align to TRBD1. CDR1 and CDR2 from the germline V gene are KGHSH and LQKENI. The V gene end was trimmed by 0 bases and the J gene end by 5 bases; junction bases not matched to a gene: 6. The CDR3 sequence is 15 residues long. This CDR3 reads CASSPPTGENDEQYF. In DNA, the CDR3 is TGTGCCAGCTCACCACCGACAGGGGAAAATGACGAGCAGTACTTC.

The gene calls are TRBV11-1 and TRBJ2-7, with D unresolved. CDR1 and CDR2 from the germline V gene are SGHAT and FQDESV (reference sequence). Trimming took 1 base from V and 1 from J, leaving 5 bases between them. CDR3 size: 13 residues. The CDR3 sequence: CASSLEPSYEQYF. DNA of the CDR3: TGTGCCAGCAGCTTAGAGCCGTCCTACGAGCAGTACTTC.

The gene calls are TRBV9 and TRBJ1-1, with a possible D match to TRBD1 (6 bases). The CDR3 is 14 amino acids. The germline V gene encodes CDR1 SGDLS and CDR2 YYNGEE. Trimming took 2 bases from V and 8 from J, leaving 16 bases between them. The CDR3 loop is CASSVYGGASEAFF. The DNA of the CDR3 is TGTGCCAGCAGCGTGTATGGGGGCGCTTCCGAAGCTTTCTTT.

CDR3: CASSLAPTPTYEQYF. The CDR3 nucleotides are TGTGCCAGCAGCTTAGCGCCGACTCCAACCTACGAGCAGTACTTC. This chain joins TRBV7-8 and TRBJ2-7; D uncertain. Trimming cost V 0 bases and J 2 bases, with 11 bases left between them. Germline V gene data show CDR1 as SGHVS and CDR2 as FQNEAQ. CDR3 size: 15 residues.

A remark on this clone: The junction departs from the called germline gene at one end, perhaps through a read error. V is TRBV7-9 and J is TRBJ2-7; D gene ambiguous. The CDR3 is 11 amino acids. Germline CDR1 reads SEHNR; CDR2 reads FQNEAQ (reference sequence). The CDR3 spells CASSLGSGQYF. CDR3 bases: TGTGCCAGCAGTTTAGGATCGGGGCAGTACTTC.

The rearrangement joins TRBV19 to TRBJ2-7, with 7 bases that match TRBD1. Germline loops: CDR1 LNHDA, CDR2 SQIVND (reference sequence). V trimming: 6 bases; J trimming: 2 bases; junction bases outside the gene matches: 4. The CDR3 spans 13 residues. The CDR3 spells CASRQTGAYEQYF. The CDR3 DNA reads TGTGCCAGTAGGCAAACAGGGGCCTACGAGCAGTACTTC. Complete variable domain (other parts from reference TRBV19 and TRBJ2-7): DGGITQSPKYLFRKEGQNVTLSCEQNLNHDAMYWYRQDPGQGLRLIYYSQIVNDFQKGDIAEGYSVSREKKESFPLTVTSAQKNPTAFYLCASRQTGAYEQYFGPGTRLTVT.